The sequence of this T cell receptor (beta chain) was determined in a study of Graves' ophthalmopathy and Graves' hyperthyroidism. Whole-study findings and limits: Distinction of ophthalmopathy from stable hyperthyroidism by a 13-signature model reached 85% to 90% sensitivity and 75% to 83% specificity. In predicting ophthalmopathy progression, the model reached over 55% sensitivity and around 72% specificity.

The CDR3 sequence is 16 residues long. After removal of 1 base from V and 2 bases from J, the junction contained 3 bases not matched to a gene. From germline, CDR1 is DFQATT and CDR2 SNEGSKA (reference sequence). Exclusion applied to patients with other autoimmune diseases, uncontrolled infections, pregnancy or lactation. RNA transcripts were the source from which TCR beta CDR3 regions were amplified. HTBI primers served in a first-round RT-PCR, which a second-round multiplex PCR followed. TCRdb re-called the multiplex PCR reads through MiXCR, storing one row per CDR3 protein. The sample has some 350,000 distinct CDR3 sequences, roughly a sixth seen once. This clonotype was seen ten or more times. The antigen is unknown.

Sequenced input: peripheral blood. The receptor's source is an adult woman with stable Graves' hyperthyroidism. V is TRBV20-1 and J is TRBJ2-5; TRBD2 matches at 14 bases. The CDR3 region has the DNA TGCAGTGCTAGAGGACTAGCGGGAGGGAAACAAGAGACCCAGTACTTC. As protein: CSARGLAGGKQETQYF.